This T cell receptor (beta chain) is from a study of control samples from healthy donors and cancer patients. This table comes from immunoSEQ multiplex PCR, and its TCRdb copy is limited to in-frame clones, with some not included. Here the sample spans roughly 120,000 clones, more than 80% being singletons. This CDR3 region has 15 residues. CDR1 is SGHNT, CDR2 YYREEE, per germline (reference sequence). V lost 4 bases and J lost 3, with 15 bases in between. The V gene is TRBV5-4, the J gene TRBJ2-3; weak D call: TRBD1 (6 bases). Material for sequencing was blood. This TCR came from a man aged 50-59 years in good health. CDR3 region: CASSRYREGTDTQYF. CDR3 DNA: TGTGCCAGCAGCCGTTACAGGGAAGGGACAGATACGCAGTATTTT.